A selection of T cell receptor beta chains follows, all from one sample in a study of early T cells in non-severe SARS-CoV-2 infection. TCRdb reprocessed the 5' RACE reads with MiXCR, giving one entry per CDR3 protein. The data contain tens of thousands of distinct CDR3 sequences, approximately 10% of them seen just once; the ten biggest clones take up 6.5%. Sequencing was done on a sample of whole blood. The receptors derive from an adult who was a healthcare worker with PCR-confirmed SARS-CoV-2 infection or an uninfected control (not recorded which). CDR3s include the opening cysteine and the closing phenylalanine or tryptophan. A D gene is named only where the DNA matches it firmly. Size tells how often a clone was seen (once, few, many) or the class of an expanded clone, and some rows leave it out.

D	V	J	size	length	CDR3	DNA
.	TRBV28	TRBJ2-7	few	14	CASSYLMIGPEQYF	TGTGCCAGCAGTTACCTTATGATCGGTCCCGAGCAGTACTTC
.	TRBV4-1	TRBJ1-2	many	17	CASSLRTARESGYGYTF	TGCGCCAGCAGCCTACGAACCGCCAGGGAATCCGGCTATGGCTACACCTTC
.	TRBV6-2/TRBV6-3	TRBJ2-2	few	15	CASSYLRTNTGELFF	TGTGCCAGCAGTTACTTGCGGACGAACACCGGGGAGCTGTTTTTT
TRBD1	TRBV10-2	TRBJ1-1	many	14	CASSGQGAYTEAFF	TGCGCCAGCAGTGGGCAGGGGGCTTACACTGAAGCTTTCTTT
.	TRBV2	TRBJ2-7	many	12	CASKSRGYEQYF	TGTGCCAGCAAGAGCAGGGGCTACGAGCAGTACTTC
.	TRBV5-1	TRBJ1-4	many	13	CASSREANEKLFF	TGCGCCAGCAGCAGGGAGGCTAATGAAAAACTGTTTTTT
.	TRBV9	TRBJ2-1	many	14	CASSGGELFNEQFF	TGTGCCAGCAGCGGTGGGGAGCTTTTCAATGAGCAGTTCTTC
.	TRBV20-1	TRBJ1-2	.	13	CSAKQGFAYGYTF	TGCAGTGCAAAACAGGGCTTTGCCTATGGCTACACCTTC
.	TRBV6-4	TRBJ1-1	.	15	CASSDSSRANTEAFF	TGTGCCAGCAGTGACTCGAGCAGGGCGAACACTGAAGCTTTCTTT
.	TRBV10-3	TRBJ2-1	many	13	CAISELRANEQFF	TGTGCCATCAGTGAGTTACGTGCGAATGAGCAGTTCTTC
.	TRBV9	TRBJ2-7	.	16	CASSRSEATHLREQYF	TGTGCCAGCAGCAGAAGTGAGGCGACGCACCTGCGGGAGCAGTACTTC
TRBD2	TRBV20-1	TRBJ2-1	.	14	CSARRLAGENEQFF	TGCAGTGCTAGAAGGCTAGCGGGAGAGAATGAGCAGTTCTTC
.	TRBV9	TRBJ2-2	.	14	CASSPGLNTGELFF	TGTGCCAGCAGCCCGGGACTCAACACCGGGGAGCTGTTTTTT